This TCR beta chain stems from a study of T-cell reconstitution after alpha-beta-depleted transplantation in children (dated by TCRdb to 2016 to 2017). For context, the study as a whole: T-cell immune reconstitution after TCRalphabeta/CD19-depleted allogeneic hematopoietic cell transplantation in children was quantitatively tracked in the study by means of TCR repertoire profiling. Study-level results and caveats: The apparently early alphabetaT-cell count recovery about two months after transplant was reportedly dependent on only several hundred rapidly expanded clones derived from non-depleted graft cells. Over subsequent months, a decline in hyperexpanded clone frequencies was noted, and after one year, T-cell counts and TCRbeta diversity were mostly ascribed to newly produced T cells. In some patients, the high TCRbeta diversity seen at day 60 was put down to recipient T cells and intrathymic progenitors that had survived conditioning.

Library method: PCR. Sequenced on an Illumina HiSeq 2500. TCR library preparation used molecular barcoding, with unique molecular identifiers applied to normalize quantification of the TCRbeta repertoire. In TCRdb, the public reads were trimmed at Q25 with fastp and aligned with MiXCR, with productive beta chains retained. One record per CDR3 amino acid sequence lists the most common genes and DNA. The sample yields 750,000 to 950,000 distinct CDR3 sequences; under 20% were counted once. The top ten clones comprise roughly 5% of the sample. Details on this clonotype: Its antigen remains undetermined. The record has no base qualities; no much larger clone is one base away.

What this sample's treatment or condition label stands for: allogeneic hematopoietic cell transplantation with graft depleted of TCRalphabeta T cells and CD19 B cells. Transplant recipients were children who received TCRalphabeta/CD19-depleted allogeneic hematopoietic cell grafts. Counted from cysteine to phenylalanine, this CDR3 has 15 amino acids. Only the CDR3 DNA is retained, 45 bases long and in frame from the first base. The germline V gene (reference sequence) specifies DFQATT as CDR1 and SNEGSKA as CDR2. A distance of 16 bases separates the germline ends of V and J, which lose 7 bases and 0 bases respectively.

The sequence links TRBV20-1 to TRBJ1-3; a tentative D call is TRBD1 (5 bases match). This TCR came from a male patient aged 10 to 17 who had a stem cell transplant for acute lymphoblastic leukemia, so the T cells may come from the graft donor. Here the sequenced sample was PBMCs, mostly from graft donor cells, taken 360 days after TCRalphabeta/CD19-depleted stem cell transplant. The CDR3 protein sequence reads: CSVRAGPLSGNTIYF. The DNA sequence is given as TGCAGTGTTCGGGCAGGGCCCCTCTCTGGAAACACCATATATTTT.